The text below deals with one T cell receptor beta chain. Its antigen is not yet known. No base-level quality is on record; no much larger clone is a single base apart. Enrolling through a virtual design, the prospective study's participants ranged in age from about 18 to 100 years and lived across around 25 United States geographic areas. Cohort assignment in the prospective study relied on participant-reported clinical history from a screening survey and a study questionnaire. In the prospective study, whole blood, serum and a nasopharyngeal or oropharyngeal swab were collected from each participant by mobile phlebotomists. Participants in the prospective study had the option to provide additional blood draws and questionnaires over an approximately 2-month period. Prospective study blood samples were shipped either frozen or at room temperature before DNA extraction. This record comes from a study of blood T cell repertoires in COVID-19 (TCRdb year 2020). For the study in its entirety: Recovered participants in ImmuneRACE Cohort 3 were defined by two consecutive negative NP/OP PCR tests, clearance by a healthcare professional, or resolution of symptoms. The collaborator samples originated in the United States, Italy and Spain and spanned the acute and convalescent phases of COVID-19. The prospective study material was composed of cDNA or gDNA derived from T cells, B-cell-depleted T cells, or PBMCs. Deeply sampled blood TCRbeta repertoires from subjects exposed to, actively infected with, or recovered from COVID-19 were included in the dataset. The repertoires were released in a freely available public database meant as a resource for research on the immune response to SARS-CoV-2. Samples came from the ongoing ImmuneRACE study (first 160 participants) plus 1,254 subjects from 6 global collaborators. A de-identified subject ID, COVID-19 status, age in years and sex were almost always included in the sample metadata. Where available, HLA class I and class II types were obtained from metadata supplied by the sample provider rather than from assay-based typing. Beyond this particular receptor, the publication reports: The quantity of clinical and demographic metadata differed by source and by participant and was supplied without curation.

TCRbeta CDR3 regions were amplified from genomic DNA using the immunoSEQ Assay, a bias-controlled multiplex PCR. In the authors' own workflow: Within the assay, amplification of reference gene primers was used to estimate how many nucleated cells each sample contained. Sequence reads were collapsed and filtered to measure the absolute abundance of every unique TCRbeta CDR3 rearrangement. For each sample, productive Simpson clonality was calculated as the square root of Simpson's diversity index over productive rearrangements. Here the immuneACCESS table is served through TCRdb, limited to in-frame sequences with V and J called. Missing clones are a known gap in these copies; in checked studies unresolved V genes cover under half, and the rest lacks a known reason. The V and J calls and the clone size are those of that table, but D and trimming were determined from the DNA. Here the sample has about 190,000 clones; roughly nine tenths occur a single time. Around 23% of the sample lies in the top ten.

The germline V gene provides CDR1 SGDLS and CDR2 YYNGEE. The CDR3 numbers 14 residues from cysteine through phenylalanine. Just the 42-base CDR3 DNA is kept, in frame starting at base 1. Germline trimming amounts to 4 bases on V and 7 bases on J, with 4 as the count of junction bases outside the gene matches. The rearrangement combines TRBV9 with TRBJ1-6, with 8 bases matching TRBD1. The TCR comes from a woman aged 40 to 55 in a cohort exposed to, infected with or recovered from COVID-19 (not recorded which). The specimen sequenced was PBMCs or T cells enriched from blood (not recorded which). The CDR3 has the sequence CASSTRGQNSPLHF. DNA sequence: TGTGCCAGCAGCACCAGGGGGCAAAATTCACCCCTCCACTTT.